This T cell receptor beta chain originates from a study of blood T cell repertoires in COVID-19. Study context: PBMCs, B-cell-depleted T cells, or T cells were the source of the cDNA or gDNA that made up the material.

With 5 bases clipped from V and 6 bases from J, the junction kept 9 bases outside the gene matches. This CDR3 contains 14 residues. Germline CDR1 MNHNY, CDR2 SVGAGI (reference sequence). Per the study methods: From reference gene primer amplification, estimates of nucleated cell counts were derived. Method: immunoSEQ multiplex PCR; TCRdb's copy keeps in-frame clones and lacks some. V, J and clone size are those of that table, while D and trimming were read from the DNA. The repertoire holds around 46,000 clones, with around four fifths as singletons. The specimen was peripheral blood. The chain employs TRBV6-6 and TRBJ2-7; 8 bases agree with TRBD2. This TCR derives from a man in his sixties or seventies with acute or convalescent COVID-19. The CDR3 region has the DNA TGTGCCAGCAGTCCAGCCGGGACTAGTCGCGAGCAGTACTTC. As protein: CASSPAGTSREQYF.